Listed below are T cell receptor beta chains from one sample, sequenced in a study of metastatic and nonmetastatic thyroid tumors. Using MiXCR, TCRdb re-called clones from the PCR reads. The sample holds tens of thousands of clones, about 21% seen once. The sequenced sample was blood. The receptors stem from a female donor with papillary thyroid cancer or a benign thyroid nodule (not recorded which). Some clones in this sample may be carry-over from other donors' samples. CDR3s leave out the opening cysteine and the closing phenylalanine or tryptophan.

j_call v_call cdr3_aa
TRBJ2-3 TRBV27 ASSSRLAGTPTDTQY
TRBJ1-1 TRBV19 ASSLQGKTEAF
TRBJ1-2 TRBV4-3 ASSQEAGTAANHGYT
TRBJ2-3 TRBV5-1 ASSPTGTGDTDTQY
TRBJ2-7 TRBV28 ASSSGSAYGKQY
TRBJ1-4 TRBV6-1 ATQPQEKLF
TRBJ2-5 TRBV2 ASRARTGLETQY
TRBJ1-1 TRBV7-8 ASGPGQVGLGTEAF
TRBJ2-1 TRBV20-1 SASYGLPFNEQF
TRBJ2-2 TRBV5-6 ASSYPGVPGELF
TRBJ1-5 TRBV6-1 ASSEAAQPQH
TRBJ2-1 TRBV6-2/TRBV6-3 ASSYSNPYEQF
TRBJ1-1 TRBV10-3 AISFDSREAF
TRBJ1-5 TRBV18 ASQQTGSNQPQH
TRBJ1-2 TRBV6-1 ASSEGQAWNGYT
TRBJ1-4 TRBV7-6 ASSPRQGPQTFNEKLF
TRBJ1-2 TRBV12-3/TRBV12-4 ASILWSGAIYGYT